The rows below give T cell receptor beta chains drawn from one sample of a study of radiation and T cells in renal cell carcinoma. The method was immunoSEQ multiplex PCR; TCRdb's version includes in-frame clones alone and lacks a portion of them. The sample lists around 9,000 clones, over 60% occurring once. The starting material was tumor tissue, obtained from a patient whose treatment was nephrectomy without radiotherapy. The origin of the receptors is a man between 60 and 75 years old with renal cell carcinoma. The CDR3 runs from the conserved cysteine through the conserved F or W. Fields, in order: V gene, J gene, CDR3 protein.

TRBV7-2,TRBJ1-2,CASSFWGQSYGYTF
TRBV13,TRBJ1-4,CASSLGRQDPGTNEKLFF
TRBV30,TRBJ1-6,CAWSGRARGNSPLHF
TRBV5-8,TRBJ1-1,CASSLIEGMNTEAFF
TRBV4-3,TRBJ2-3,CASSQRAGVLDTQYF
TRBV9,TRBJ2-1,CASSVGGTGGNEQFF
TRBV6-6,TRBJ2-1,CASNRDSSYNEQFF
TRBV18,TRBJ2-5,CASSQDRGETQYF
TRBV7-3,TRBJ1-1,CASSSDRGATEAFF
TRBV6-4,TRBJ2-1,CASRSPPQQRNNEQFF